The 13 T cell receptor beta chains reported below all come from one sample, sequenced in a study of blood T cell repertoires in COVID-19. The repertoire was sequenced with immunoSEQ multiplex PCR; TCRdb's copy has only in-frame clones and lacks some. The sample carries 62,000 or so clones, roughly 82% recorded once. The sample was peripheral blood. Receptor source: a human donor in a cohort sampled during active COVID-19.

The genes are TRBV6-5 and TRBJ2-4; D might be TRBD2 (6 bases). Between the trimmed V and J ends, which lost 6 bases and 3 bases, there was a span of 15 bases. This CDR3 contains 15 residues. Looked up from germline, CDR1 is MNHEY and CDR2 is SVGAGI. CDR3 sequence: CASSESGEGKNIQYF. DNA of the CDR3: TGTGCCAGCAGCGAGTCGGGAGAAGGCAAAAACATTCAGTACTTC.

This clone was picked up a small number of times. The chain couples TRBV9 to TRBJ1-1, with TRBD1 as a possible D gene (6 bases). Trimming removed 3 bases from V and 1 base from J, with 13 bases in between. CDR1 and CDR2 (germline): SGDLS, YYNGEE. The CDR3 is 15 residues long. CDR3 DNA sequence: TGTGCCAGCAGCGCAACAGGGAGTAGGAACACTGAAGCTTTCTTT. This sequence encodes CASSATGSRNTEAFF.

The CDR3 region has the DNA TGTGCCAGCCTACTGGAGGGGGCCAGAACCGGGGAGCTGTTTTTT. This sequence encodes CASLLEGARTGELFF. V gene TRBV3-1 (or the pseudogene TRBV3-2) combines with J gene TRBJ2-2, with TRBD1 as a possible D gene (7 bases). The CDR3 runs to 15 residues. The V end was cut by 8 bases, the J end by 5 bases, with 18 bases between. Germline-derived CDR1 and CDR2 are LGHDT and YNNKEL (reference sequence).

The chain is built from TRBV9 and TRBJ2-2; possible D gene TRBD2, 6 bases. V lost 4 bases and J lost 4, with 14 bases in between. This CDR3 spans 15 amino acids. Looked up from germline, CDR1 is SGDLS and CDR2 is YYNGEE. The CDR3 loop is CASSPNGRSTGELFF. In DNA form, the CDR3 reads TGTGCCAGCAGCCCCAATGGGAGGAGCACCGGGGAGCTGTTTTTT.

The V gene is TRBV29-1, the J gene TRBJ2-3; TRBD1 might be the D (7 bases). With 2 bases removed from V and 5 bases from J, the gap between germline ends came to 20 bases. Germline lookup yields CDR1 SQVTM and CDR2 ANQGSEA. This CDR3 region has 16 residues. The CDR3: CSVESVGGGDKDTQYF. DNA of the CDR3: TGCAGCGTTGAATCAGTAGGGGGCGGGGATAAAGATACGCAGTATTTT.

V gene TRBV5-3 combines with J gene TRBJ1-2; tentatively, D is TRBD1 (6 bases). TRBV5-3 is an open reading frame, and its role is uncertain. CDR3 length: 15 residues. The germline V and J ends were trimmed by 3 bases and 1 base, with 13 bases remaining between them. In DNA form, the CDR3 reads TGTGCCAGAAGCTCCATCGACAGGATTAACTATGGCTACACCTTC. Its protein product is CARSSIDRINYGYTF.

CDR3 residues: CASSATIRSQETQYF. In DNA, the CDR3 is TGTGCCAGCAGCGCGACTATTAGGAGCCAAGAGACCCAGTACTTC. This sequence joins TRBV9 and TRBJ2-5; tentative D call: TRBD2 (5 bases). Germline V CDR1 and CDR2: SGDLS, YYNGEE. The CDR3 extends over 15 amino acids. The V and J ends lost 3 bases and 1 base respectively, with 13 bases between them.

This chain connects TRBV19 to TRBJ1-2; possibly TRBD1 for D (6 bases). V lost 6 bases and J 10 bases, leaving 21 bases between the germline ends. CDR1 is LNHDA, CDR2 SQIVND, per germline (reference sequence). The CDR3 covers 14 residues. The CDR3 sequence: CASRSNRDKLIYTF. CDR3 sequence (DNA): TGTGCCAGTAGATCGAACCGGGACAAGCTGATCTACACCTTC.

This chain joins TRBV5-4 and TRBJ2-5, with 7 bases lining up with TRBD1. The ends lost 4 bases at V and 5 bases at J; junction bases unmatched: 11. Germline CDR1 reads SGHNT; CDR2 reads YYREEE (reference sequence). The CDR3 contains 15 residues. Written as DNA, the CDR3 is TGTGCCAGCAGCACCGCACCGACAGGGTCCGAGACCCAGTACTTC. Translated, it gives CASSTAPTGSETQYF.

The CDR3 region is CASSPGTSRDEQYF. CDR3 coding DNA: TGTGCCAGCAGCCCCGGGACATCAAGGGACGAGCAGTACTTC. V gene TRBV11-2 combines with J gene TRBJ2-7; the D gene is possibly TRBD1 (6 bases). The CDR3 loop spans 14 amino acids. V dropped 5 bases and J dropped 5 bases, with 16 bases sitting between them. Germline lookup yields CDR1 SGHAT and CDR2 FQNNGV. Full variable domain (missing parts from reference TRBV11-2 and TRBJ2-7): EAGVAQSPRYKIIEKRQSVAFWCNPISGHATLYWYQQILGQGPKLLIQFQNNGVVDDSQLPKDRFSAERLKGVDSTLKIQPAKLEDSAVYLCASSPGTSRDEQYFGPGTRLTVT.

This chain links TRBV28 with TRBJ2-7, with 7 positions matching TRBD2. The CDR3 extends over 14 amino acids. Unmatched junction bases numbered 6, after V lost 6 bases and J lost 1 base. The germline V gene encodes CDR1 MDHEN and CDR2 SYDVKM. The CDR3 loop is CASSKGGKSYEQYF. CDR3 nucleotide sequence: TGTGCCAGCAGCAAGGGAGGGAAATCCTACGAGCAGTACTTC.

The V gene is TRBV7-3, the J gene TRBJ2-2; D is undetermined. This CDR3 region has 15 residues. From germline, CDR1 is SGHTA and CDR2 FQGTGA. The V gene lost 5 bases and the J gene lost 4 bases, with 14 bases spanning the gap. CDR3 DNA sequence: TGTGCCAGCAGCCCAACCCCTGATAGCACCGGGGAGCTGTTTTTT. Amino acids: CASSPTPDSTGELFF. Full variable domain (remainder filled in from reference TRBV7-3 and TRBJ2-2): GAGVSQTPSNKVTEKGKYVELRCDPISGHTALYWYRQSLGQGPEFLIYFQGTGAADDSGLPNDRFFAVRPEGSVSTLKIQRTERGDSAVYLCASSPTPDSTGELFFGEGSRLTVL.

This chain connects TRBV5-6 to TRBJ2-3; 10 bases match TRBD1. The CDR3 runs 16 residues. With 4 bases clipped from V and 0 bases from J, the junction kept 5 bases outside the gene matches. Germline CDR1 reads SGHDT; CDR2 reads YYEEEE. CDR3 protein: CASSLQTGGSTDTQYF. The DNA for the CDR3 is TGTGCCAGCAGCCTACAGACAGGGGGCAGCACAGATACGCAGTATTTT. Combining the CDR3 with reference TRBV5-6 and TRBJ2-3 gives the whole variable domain DAGVTQSPTHLIKTRGQQVTLRCSPKSGHDTVSWYQQALGQGPQFIFQYYEEEERQRGNFPDRFSGHQFPNYSSELNVNALLLGDSALYLCASSLQTGGSTDTQYFGPGTRLTVL.